A selection of T cell receptor beta chains follows, all from one sample in a study of blood T cell repertoires in COVID-19. Some clones are missing from TCRdb's copy, which holds only in-frame ones; the method was immunoSEQ multiplex PCR. Of about 26,000 clones listed, almost 95% were seen once; the top ten hold around 2%. The specimen was peripheral blood. The receptors were gathered from a human donor in a cohort sampled during active COVID-19. The CDR3 runs from the conserved cysteine through the conserved F or W. D genes are given only for firm matches. Size tells how often a clone was seen (once, few, many) or the class of an expanded clone, and some rows leave it out.

v_gene,d_gene,abundance,j_gene,CDR3nt,CDR3aa
TRBV18,TRBD1,.,TRBJ2-2,TGTGCCAGCTCACCTATGACAGGGGCGCGGTCCGGGGAGCTGTTTTTT,CASSPMTGARSGELFF
TRBV2,.,.,TRBJ2-7,TGTGCCAGCAATAGACTAGGACCCTACGAGCAGTACTTC,CASNRLGPYEQYF
TRBV19,.,.,TRBJ1-5,TGTGCCAGTAGTATCGGGCAGGGTAGCAATCAGCCCCAGCATTTT,CASSIGQGSNQPQHF
TRBV6-2/TRBV6-3,.,once,TRBJ1-2,TGTGCCAGCAGTACACCCGGACATGCTAACTATGGCTACACCTTC,CASSTPGHANYGYTF
TRBV19,.,.,TRBJ1-1,TGTGCCAGTAGTATCCAGGGGACGAACACTGAAGCTTTCTTT,CASSIQGTNTEAFF
TRBV7-8,TRBD1,.,TRBJ1-2,TGTGCCAGCAGTGGGACAGGGGGCAATGGCTACACCTTC,CASSGTGGNGYTF
TRBV30,TRBD1,.,TRBJ1-5,TGTGCCTGGAGTGTACAGGGCAGGGGGCCTTATCAGCCCCAGCATTTT,CAWSVQGRGPYQPQHF
TRBV5-8,TRBD1,.,TRBJ1-5,TGTGCCAGCAGCGAAACGACAGGGGTTAGCAATCAGCCCCAGCATTTT,CASSETTGVSNQPQHF
TRBV3-1/TRBV3-2,TRBD1,few,TRBJ1-1,TGTGCCAGCAGCCAGGTCGACAGGGGTACTGAAGCTTTCTTT,CASSQVDRGTEAFF
TRBV27,.,.,TRBJ2-1,TGTGCCAGCAGTTTAGGCCATGACAGGAGCTCCTACAATGAGCAGTTCTTC,CASSLGHDRSSYNEQFF
TRBV18,.,.,TRBJ1-2,TGTGCCAGCTCATTGGCCCTGGAGAACTATGGCTACACCTTC,CASSLALENYGYTF
TRBV4-2,TRBD1,.,TRBJ2-2,TGTGCCAGCAGCATCCAACAGGGGATTGGGAACACCGGGGAGCTGTTTTTT,CASSIQQGIGNTGELFF
TRBV7-6,.,.,TRBJ1-3,TGTGCCAGCAGAACCCGGGGGGCTGGAAACACCATATATTTT,CASRTRGAGNTIYF
TRBV11-3,TRBD1,.,TRBJ2-5,TGTGCCAGCAGCTTAGCAGGACAGGCAGCGGAGACCCAGTACTTC,CASSLAGQAAETQYF
TRBV7-9,.,once,TRBJ1-1,TGTGCCAGCAGCCTGGTACAGAACACTGAAGCTTTCTTT,CASSLVQNTEAFF
TRBV19,TRBD2,once,TRBJ2-1,TGTGCCAGTAGTAATAGCGGGGGGTCCTACAATGAGCAGTTCTTC,CASSNSGGSYNEQFF
TRBV12-3/TRBV12-4,.,.,TRBJ1-6,TGTGCCAGCAGTTTGGGGGAGGATTCACCCCTCCACTTT,CASSLGEDSPLHF
TRBV5-1,TRBD2,.,TRBJ2-1,TGCGCCAGCAGCGCGGGACTAGCGGGGGAGCAGTTCTTC,CASSAGLAGEQFF
TRBV24-1,.,.,TRBJ2-5,TGTGCCACCAGTGAACAATTGAACGGACAGAAAGAGACCCAGTACTTC,CATSEQLNGQKETQYF
TRBV7-2,TRBD1,.,TRBJ2-3,TGTGCCAGCAGCGCCGGACAGGGCCATACGCAGTATTTT,CASSAGQGHTQYF
TRBV6-1,.,.,TRBJ2-1,TGTGCCAGCAGTGAAGGGTGGGGCTATGAGCAGTTCTTC,CASSEGWGYEQFF
TRBV2,.,.,TRBJ1-1,TGTGCCAGCAGTCCTGGCAACAGGGTTAACACTGAAGCTTTCTTT,CASSPGNRVNTEAFF
TRBV7-6,TRBD1,.,TRBJ1-4,TGTGCCAGCAGCTTAGCGACAGGGGGTTTTGAAAAACTGTTTTTT,CASSLATGGFEKLFF
TRBV7-9,.,.,TRBJ2-3,TGTGCCAGCAGCTTAGTACGGGGGGCCGGAGATACGCAGTATTTT,CASSLVRGAGDTQYF
TRBV18,.,.,TRBJ2-7,TGTGCCAGCTCACTGGGGGCAGGGGATACCGGCGAGCAGTACTTC,CASSLGAGDTGEQYF
TRBV11-3,.,.,TRBJ2-7,TGTGCCAGCAGCTCTGGACTCGAGTTATCCTACGAGCAGTACTTC,CASSSGLELSYEQYF
TRBV4-1,.,.,TRBJ2-1,TGCGCCAGCAGCCAAGAAGCAGGGATGGCCTACAATGAGCAGTTCTTC,CASSQEAGMAYNEQFF
TRBV6-1,TRBD2,.,TRBJ2-1,TGTGCCAGCAGTGAAGCTAGCGGGAGCTACAATGAGCAGTTCTTC,CASSEASGSYNEQFF
TRBV28,TRBD1,.,TRBJ1-6,TGTGCCAGCAGACTCCAGGGGGCCTATAATTCACCCCTCCACTTT,CASRLQGAYNSPLHF
TRBV4-1,.,.,TRBJ2-7,TGCGCCAGCAGCCAAGAAACTGTGGGAGTCTACGAGCAGTACTTC,CASSQETVGVYEQYF
TRBV3-1/TRBV3-2,TRBD1,.,TRBJ2-3,TGTGCCAGCAGCCAGGCAGACAGGGGAGCGCAGTATTTT,CASSQADRGAQYF
TRBV11-3,.,.,TRBJ1-1,TGTGCCAGCAGCTCCTCGGGGAACACTGAAGCTTTCTTT,CASSSSGNTEAFF
TRBV5-6,.,.,TRBJ1-6,TGTGCCAGCAGCTTGGATCTAGGTGCTAATTCACCCCTCCACTTT,CASSLDLGANSPLHF
TRBV7-8,TRBD2,.,TRBJ2-7,TGTGCCAGCAGCTTAGCTAGCGGGGTAAACTACGAGCAGTACTTC,CASSLASGVNYEQYF
TRBV19,TRBD2,once,TRBJ2-1,TGTGCCTCTCGGACTAGCGGGGGGGCAAATGAGCAGTTCTTC,CASRTSGGANEQFF
TRBV11-1,TRBD1,.,TRBJ1-1,TGTGCCAGCAGCTCATACACGACAGGGAAGGTCGGTGAAGCTTTCTTT,CASSSYTTGKVGEAFF
TRBV5-4,TRBD1,.,TRBJ2-3,TGTGCCAGCAGCACGGACAGGGCAAGTACAGATACGCAGTATTTT,CASSTDRASTDTQYF
TRBV7-3,.,.,TRBJ2-5,TGTGCCAGCAGCTCGGGACTTTTAAACCAAGAGACCCAGTACTTC,CASSSGLLNQETQYF
TRBV6-5,TRBD1,.,TRBJ1-3,TGTGCCAGCAGGGACTCGGGACAGGGTGGAAACACCATATATTTT,CASRDSGQGGNTIYF
TRBV6-1,TRBD1,.,TRBJ1-2,TGTGCCAGCAGTGAGACAGGGAACTATGGCTACACCTTC,CASSETGNYGYTF
TRBV5-1,.,.,TRBJ2-1,TGCGCCAGCAGCTTGGACCAGCAGGGGCTAAGCTCCTACAATGAGCAGTTCTTC,CASSLDQQGLSSYNEQFF
TRBV24-1,TRBD2,.,TRBJ2-3,TGTGCCACCAGTGACCCAGGACTAGCGGGTCTTAGCACAGATACGCAGTATTTT,CATSDPGLAGLSTDTQYF
TRBV27,.,.,TRBJ1-5,TGTGCCAGCAGTCTGAGGGGGAGACAGGCCAGCCAGCCCCAGCATTTT,CASSLRGRQASQPQHF
TRBV6-4,TRBD1,.,TRBJ2-5,TGTGCCAGCAGGGCAGGGACAGCGTACCAAGAGACCCAGTACTTC,CASRAGTAYQETQYF
TRBV3-1/TRBV3-2,.,.,TRBJ1-1,TGTGCCAGCAGCCAAGGGCCTGGGGCTCCTGAAGCTTTCTTT,CASSQGPGAPEAFF
TRBV28,.,once,TRBJ1-5,TGTGCCAGCAGTCCGCAGTCAGGGTTTAGCAATCAGCCCCAGCATTTT,CASSPQSGFSNQPQHF